The rows below give T cell receptor beta chains drawn from one sample of a study of siplizumab effects on memory and regulatory T cells. The table came from immunoSEQ multiplex PCR; TCRdb's copy has only in-frame clones and leaves some out. The sample carries 90,000 to 95,000 clones, over 85% recorded once. The sequencing input was CD8+ T cells sorted from blood. Every receptor here comes from a human donor in good health. CDR3s include the opening cysteine and the closing phenylalanine or tryptophan. The D gene is left open where the match is weak. Clone size is not always given. Where it is, it says once, few, many or a class for expanded clones.

j_call d_call clone_size v_call cdr3_aa cdr3_nt
TRBJ1-5 TRBD1 . TRBV11-2 CASSLEGGRQPQHF TGTGCCAGCAGCTTAGAAGGGGGCCGGCAGCCCCAGCATTTT
TRBJ2-7 . . TRBV5-5 CASSLVGPYEQYF TGTGCCAGCAGCTTAGTCGGGCCTTACGAGCAGTACTTC
TRBJ1-2 . . TRBV6-5 CASSYQNYGYTF TGTGCCAGCAGTTACCAGAACTATGGCTACACCTTC
TRBJ1-5 . . TRBV30 CAWSVDSNQPQHF TGTGCCTGGAGTGTGGACAGCAATCAGCCCCAGCATTTT
TRBJ2-7 TRBD1 . TRBV2 CASRGLTDRGYEQYF TGTGCCAGCAGGGGACTAACGGACAGGGGCTACGAGCAGTACTTC
TRBJ1-1 . . TRBV30 CAWSEGQNTEAFF TGTGCCTGGAGCGAGGGACAGAACACTGAAGCTTTCTTT
TRBJ1-2 TRBD1 . TRBV19 CASISGGNDYGYTF TGTGCCAGTATCTCAGGGGGCAACGATTATGGCTACACCTTC
TRBJ1-1 . . TRBV29-1 CSVEGGSGGTEAFF TGCAGCGTTGAAGGAGGGTCGGGGGGCACTGAAGCTTTCTTT
TRBJ2-5 TRBD2 . TRBV28 CASSPRVGGETQYF TGTGCCAGCTCCCCCCGGGTGGGAGGGGAGACCCAGTACTTC
TRBJ2-7 TRBD1 once TRBV4-1 CASSLSRGQVYEQYF TGCGCCAGCAGCCTATCGAGGGGACAGGTCTACGAGCAGTACTTC
TRBJ1-3 . . TRBV7-9 CASSDGTFRNTIYF TGTGCCAGCAGCGACGGGACATTTCGAAACACCATATATTTT
TRBJ1-3 . . TRBV30 CAWSGGPGNTIYF TGTGCCTGGTCCGGGGGGCCTGGAAACACCATATATTTT
TRBJ2-7 TRBD1 . TRBV7-9 CASSPGQRSYEQYF TGTGCCAGCAGCCCGGGACAGCGCTCCTACGAGCAGTACTTC
TRBJ2-7 . . TRBV5-4 CASSLGGAREQYF TGTGCCAGCAGCTTGGGGGGGGCCCGCGAGCAGTACTTC